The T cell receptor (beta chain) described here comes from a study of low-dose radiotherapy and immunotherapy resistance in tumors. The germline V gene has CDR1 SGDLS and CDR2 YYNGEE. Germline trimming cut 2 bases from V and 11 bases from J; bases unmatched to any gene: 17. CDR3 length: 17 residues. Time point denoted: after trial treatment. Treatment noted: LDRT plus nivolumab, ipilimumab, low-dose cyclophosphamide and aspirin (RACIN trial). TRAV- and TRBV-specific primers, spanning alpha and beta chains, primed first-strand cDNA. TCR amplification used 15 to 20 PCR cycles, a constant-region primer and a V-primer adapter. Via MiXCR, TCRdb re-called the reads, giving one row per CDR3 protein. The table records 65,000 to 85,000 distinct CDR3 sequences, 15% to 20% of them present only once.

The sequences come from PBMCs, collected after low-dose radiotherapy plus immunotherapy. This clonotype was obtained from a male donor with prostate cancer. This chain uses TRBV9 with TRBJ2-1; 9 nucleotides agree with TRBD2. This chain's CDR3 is CASSVSSGSTYNEQQFF. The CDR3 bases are TGTGCCAGCAGCGTGAGTAGCGGGAGCACCTACAATGAGCAGCAGTTCTTC.